This is a list of T cell receptor beta chains from one sample in a study of PD-L1 blockade in urothelial cancer. The table came from immunoSEQ multiplex PCR; TCRdb's copy has only in-frame clones and leaves some out. Of about 80,000 clones in the sample, roughly 90% were seen once. The starting material was PBMCs, obtained around atezolizumab (anti-PD-L1) treatment. These receptors were taken from a woman in her 70s with urothelial cancer. Both conserved end residues are part of each CDR3. A D gene is named only where the DNA matches it firmly. Only some rows state a clone size, as once, few, many or a class for expanded clones.

V: TRBV7-6; J: TRBJ2-3; D: TRBD1; size: -; DNA: TGTGCCAGCAGCTTTGGACAGGCCATCCGGTCAGATACGCAGTATTTT; CDR3: CASSFGQAIRSDTQYF
V: TRBV11-2; J: TRBJ2-1; D: TRBD2; size: -; DNA: TGTGCCAGCAGCATAGCGGGGGTTTCAAACAATGAGCAGTTCTTC; CDR3: CASSIAGVSNNEQFF
V: TRBV27; J: TRBJ1-2; D: TRBD1; size: -; DNA: TGTGCCAGCAGTCCGACAGGGAACTATGGCTACACCTTC; CDR3: CASSPTGNYGYTF
V: TRBV29-1; J: TRBJ2-5; D: -; size: -; DNA: TGCAGCGTTGAGCGACAGCCAGGAGAGACCCAGTACTTC; CDR3: CSVERQPGETQYF
V: TRBV28; J: TRBJ2-7; D: -; size: -; DNA: TGTGCCAGCAGTTTACTCGGGCAGGGGATAAGCTACGAGCAGTACTTC; CDR3: CASSLLGQGISYEQYF
V: TRBV10-3; J: TRBJ1-6; D: TRBD1; size: -; DNA: TGTGCCATCAGTGAACGGGACAGGGGGAATTCACCCCTCCACTTT; CDR3: CAISERDRGNSPLHF
V: TRBV7-8; J: TRBJ2-7; D: -; size: -; DNA: TGTGCCAGCGGCTCGTACAGGGTCTACGAGCAGTACTTC; CDR3: CASGSYRVYEQYF
V: TRBV5-6; J: TRBJ2-5; D: -; size: -; DNA: TGTGCCAGCGGCCTTGCGGATCAAGAGACCCAGTACTTC; CDR3: CASGLADQETQYF
V: TRBV27; J: TRBJ2-7; D: -; size: -; DNA: TGTGCCAGCAGTTTCCGGGACACGTCCGAGCAGTACTTC; CDR3: CASSFRDTSEQYF
V: TRBV6-6; J: TRBJ2-7; D: TRBD2; size: -; DNA: TGTGCCAGCAGAGATCTCAGCGGGGGCGCCTCCTACGAGCAGTACTTC; CDR3: CASRDLSGGASYEQYF
V: TRBV19; J: TRBJ2-2; D: -; size: -; DNA: TGTGCCAGTAGTCCTCCAGGGTACACCGGGGAGCTGTTTTTT; CDR3: CASSPPGYTGELFF
V: TRBV4-1; J: TRBJ2-2; D: -; size: -; DNA: TGCGCCAGCCGGGGGCTTCATGGAAGAGGGGGCCACGGGGAGCTGTTTTTT; CDR3: CASRGLHGRGGHGELFF
V: TRBV29-1; J: TRBJ2-5; D: TRBD1; size: -; DNA: TGCAGCGTTGGAAGGGACAGGGGACAAGAGACCCAGTACTTC; CDR3: CSVGRDRGQETQYF
V: TRBV19; J: TRBJ2-2; D: -; size: few; DNA: TGTGCCAGTAGTAGCGGGATTGTGCCCGGGGAGCTGTTTTTT; CDR3: CASSSGIVPGELFF
V: TRBV7-8; J: TRBJ2-7; D: -; size: once; DNA: TGTGCCAGCAGCCCACTTAGAGGGAATATCTACGAGCAGTACTTC; CDR3: CASSPLRGNIYEQYF
V: TRBV30; J: TRBJ1-1; D: -; size: -; DNA: TGTGCCTGGAGTACCCTTCAGGGGTTCACTGAAGCTTTCTTT; CDR3: CAWSTLQGFTEAFF
V: TRBV13; J: TRBJ2-7; D: TRBD1; size: -; DNA: TGTGCCAGCTTAGCCGGGACAGCACCCTACGAGCAGTACTTC; CDR3: CASLAGTAPYEQYF
V: TRBV7-9; J: TRBJ2-2; D: TRBD2; size: -; DNA: TGTGCCAGCAGCCCGACTAGCTCGGTGGACACCGGGGAGCTGTTTTTT; CDR3: CASSPTSSVDTGELFF
V: TRBV5-6; J: TRBJ1-2; D: -; size: -; DNA: TGTGCCAGCAGCCCCCGGTTGCGGCGAATCAACTATGGCTACACCTTC; CDR3: CASSPRLRRINYGYTF
V: TRBV6-5; J: TRBJ1-2; D: -; size: -; DNA: TGTGCCAGCAGTCCAGTGGGGGGGATCTATGGCTACACCTTC; CDR3: CASSPVGGIYGYTF
V: TRBV4-1; J: TRBJ2-5; D: TRBD2; size: few; DNA: TGCGCCAGCAGCCACAACGCGGGAGGCCGGGCCGGCACCCAGTACTTC; CDR3: CASSHNAGGRAGTQYF
V: TRBV5-1; J: TRBJ2-5; D: -; size: -; DNA: TGCGCCAGCAGCACCGGGGACCAAGAGACCCAGTACTTC; CDR3: CASSTGDQETQYF
V: TRBV5-1; J: TRBJ2-1; D: -; size: -; DNA: TGCGCCAGCCACAAGGCTAGCGAGCACAATGAGCAGTTCTTC; CDR3: CASHKASEHNEQFF
V: TRBV29-1; J: TRBJ2-7; D: -; size: -; DNA: TGCAGCGTTGGGAAGGGGGCCTACGAGCAGTACTTC; CDR3: CSVGKGAYEQYF
V: TRBV6-1; J: TRBJ2-3; D: -; size: -; DNA: TGTGCCAGTTTGACTAGTTGGGGCCAAGATACGCAGTATTTT; CDR3: CASLTSWGQDTQYF
V: TRBV27; J: TRBJ1-5; D: -; size: -; DNA: TGTGCCAGCAGTCCATTAACAGGGCGTCAGCCCCAGCATTTT; CDR3: CASSPLTGRQPQHF
V: TRBV25-1; J: TRBJ2-7; D: TRBD2; size: -; DNA: TGTGCCAGCACGAGGGGACTAGTTAGCGAGCAGTACTTC; CDR3: CASTRGLVSEQYF
V: TRBV10-1; J: TRBJ1-2; D: -; size: once; DNA: TGCGCCAGCAGTGAGAATACGAACGATTGGGCCGCATTAGGCTATGGCTACACCTTC; CDR3: CASSENTNDWAALGYGYTF
V: TRBV5-1; J: TRBJ2-3; D: TRBD2; size: -; DNA: TGCGCCAGCAGCTTGGGGCTAGCGGGAGCCTCAGATACGCAGTATTTT; CDR3: CASSLGLAGASDTQYF
V: TRBV7-9; J: TRBJ2-7; D: TRBD2; size: -; DNA: TGTGCCAGCAGCTACCAAGGACTAGCGAGCTCCTACGAGCAGTACTTC; CDR3: CASSYQGLASSYEQYF
V: TRBV30; J: TRBJ1-2; D: TRBD1; size: -; DNA: TGTGCCTGGAGCCCGGGACAGGGGTATTATGGCTACACCTTC; CDR3: CAWSPGQGYYGYTF
V: TRBV28; J: TRBJ2-1; D: TRBD2; size: -; DNA: TGTGCCAGCCCGACTAGCGGGACCCCCAGCTCCTACAATGAGCAGTTCTTC; CDR3: CASPTSGTPSSYNEQFF
V: TRBV6-5; J: TRBJ1-4; D: TRBD1; size: -; DNA: TGTGCCAGCAGCTCGGGACAGGATGGTGAAAAACTGTTTTTT; CDR3: CASSSGQDGEKLFF
V: TRBV19; J: TRBJ1-5; D: -; size: -; DNA: TGTGCCAGTAGTATCCGGGTGAGTCAGCCCCAGCATTTT; CDR3: CASSIRVSQPQHF
V: TRBV10-3; J: TRBJ2-5; D: TRBD1; size: -; DNA: TGTGCCTCGAAATGGACAGGGGACGAGGAGACCCAGTACTTC; CDR3: CASKWTGDEETQYF
V: TRBV6-4; J: TRBJ2-7; D: -; size: -; DNA: TGTGCCAGTGAAGGGTTGGGGGGGGGCCCTTACGAGCAGTACTTC; CDR3: CASEGLGGGPYEQYF
V: TRBV28; J: TRBJ2-1; D: TRBD2; size: -; DNA: TGTGCCAGCAACGTCCTAGCGGGAGTTTATAATGAGCAGTTCTTC; CDR3: CASNVLAGVYNEQFF
V: TRBV19; J: TRBJ2-1; D: TRBD2; size: -; DNA: TGTGCCAGTAGTATCCCCACTAGCGGGGGCTCCTACAATGAGCAGTTCTTC; CDR3: CASSIPTSGGSYNEQFF
V: TRBV7-2; J: TRBJ2-5; D: TRBD1; size: -; DNA: TGTGCCAGCAGCCCGTTCCGGGGACAGGGGTCAGAGACCCAGTACTTC; CDR3: CASSPFRGQGSETQYF
V: TRBV7-2; J: TRBJ2-5; D: TRBD2; size: -; DNA: TGTGCCAGCAGCCCACTAGCGGGGGCCCTGCGAGCGGAGACCCAGTACTTC; CDR3: CASSPLAGALRAETQYF
V: TRBV30; J: TRBJ1-4; D: -; size: -; DNA: TGTGCCTGGAGTGTACGGGTTTTAGACGAAAAACTGTTTTTT; CDR3: CAWSVRVLDEKLFF
V: TRBV12-5; J: TRBJ2-2; D: TRBD2; size: -; DNA: TGTGCTAGTGGGTGGACTAGCGGGAGGAGGAAAGACACCGGGGAGCTGTTTTTT; CDR3: CASGWTSGRRKDTGELFF
V: TRBV4-1; J: TRBJ1-2; D: -; size: -; DNA: TGCGCCAGCAGCCCCCGGGACGGGGGGAACTATGGCTACACCTTC; CDR3: CASSPRDGGNYGYTF
V: TRBV18; J: TRBJ2-7; D: -; size: -; DNA: TGTGCCAGCTCACCACTGTCTAGTAACGAGCAGTACTTC; CDR3: CASSPLSSNEQYF
V: TRBV28; J: TRBJ2-1; D: TRBD1; size: -; DNA: TGTGCCATTACCGGGACAGCTCTCAATGAGCAGTTCTTC; CDR3: CAITGTALNEQFF
V: TRBV21-1; J: TRBJ1-1; D: -; size: -; DNA: TGTGCCAGCAGCAAGGGGTCGGGACAGCCATCAGTCAGTAACACTGAAGCTTTCTTT; CDR3: CASSKGSGQPSVSNTEAFF
V: TRBV10-2; J: TRBJ2-1; D: -; size: once; DNA: TGCGCCAGCAGCGGACTGAAGCGCCCCTCTTACAATGAGCAGTTCTTC; CDR3: CASSGLKRPSYNEQFF
V: TRBV4-1; J: TRBJ2-6; D: -; size: -; DNA: TGCGCCAGCAGCCCCAGGACAGCTAGCTCTGGGGCCAACGTCCTGACTTTC; CDR3: CASSPRTASSGANVLTF
V: TRBV18; J: TRBJ1-1; D: -; size: -; DNA: TGTGCCAGCTCACCGCCTCAGGCCCATGGAACTGAAGCTTTCTTT; CDR3: CASSPPQAHGTEAFF
V: TRBV14; J: TRBJ2-1; D: -; size: -; DNA: TGTGCCAGCAGCCAAGCATATGAGCAGTTCTTC; CDR3: CASSQAYEQFF